A selection of T cell receptor beta chains follows, all from one sample in a study of cytomegalovirus exposure and HLA in healthy donors. Profiled with immunoSEQ multiplex PCR; TCRdb holds only in-frame clones, not every one. This sample carries around 71,000 clones, approximately 96% of them seen once, and the ten largest clones take 1.4%. Sequenced sample: PBMCs. These receptors all stem from a man younger than 35 in good health and CMV-seropositive. Both conserved end residues are part of each CDR3. D genes are given only for firm matches. Expanded clones are given a class, and other clones once, few, many or no size at all.

V gene: TRBV29-1
J gene: TRBJ2-3
CDR3 length: 15
clone size: NA
D gene: TRBD1
CDR3 DNA: TGCAGCTACAGCTTGACAGGGGCGATGACAGATACGCAGTATTTT
CDR3 protein: CSYSLTGAMTDTQYF

V gene: TRBV10-3
J gene: TRBJ2-5
CDR3 length: 16
clone size: NA
D gene: TRBD2
CDR3 DNA: TGTGCCATCGCCGCGACTAGCGGGAGGTTAGGTGAGACCCAGTACTTC
CDR3 protein: CAIAATSGRLGETQYF

V gene: TRBV2
J gene: TRBJ2-3
CDR3 length: 15
clone size: NA
D gene: NA
CDR3 DNA: TGTGCCAGCAGCCCGAACCTAGTGTCGGTAGATACGCAGTATTTT
CDR3 protein: CASSPNLVSVDTQYF

V gene: TRBV27
J gene: TRBJ1-1
CDR3 length: 13
clone size: NA
D gene: NA
CDR3 DNA: TGTGCCAGCAGTTTGAGGAGTCGCGCTGAAGCTTTCTTT
CDR3 protein: CASSLRSRAEAFF

V gene: TRBV5-1
J gene: TRBJ1-2
CDR3 length: 14
clone size: NA
D gene: TRBD1
CDR3 DNA: TGCGCCAGCAGCTTGGGACAGGGCTTCTATGGCTACACCTTC
CDR3 protein: CASSLGQGFYGYTF

V gene: TRBV10-3
J gene: TRBJ2-5
CDR3 length: 15
clone size: NA
D gene: NA
CDR3 DNA: TGTGCCATCAGTGATTCAGGCACCTTCCAAGAGACCCAGTACTTC
CDR3 protein: CAISDSGTFQETQYF

V gene: TRBV29-1
J gene: TRBJ2-5
CDR3 length: 12
clone size: once
D gene: TRBD1
CDR3 DNA: TGCAGCGTCGACGACAGGGGAGAGACCCAGTACTTC
CDR3 protein: CSVDDRGETQYF

V gene: TRBV27
J gene: TRBJ1-5
CDR3 length: 14
clone size: NA
D gene: TRBD1
CDR3 DNA: TGTGCCAGCAGTTCGAGGGGGCAGGTTCAGCCCCAGCATTTT
CDR3 protein: CASSSRGQVQPQHF

V gene: TRBV4-1
J gene: TRBJ2-5
CDR3 length: 13
clone size: NA
D gene: NA
CDR3 DNA: TGCGCCAGCAGCCAAGGATCGGGTGAGACCCAGTACTTC
CDR3 protein: CASSQGSGETQYF

V gene: TRBV6-5
J gene: TRBJ2-7
CDR3 length: 15
clone size: NA
D gene: TRBD1
CDR3 DNA: TGTGCCAGCAGTTATCCGGGACAGGGACAGCGCGAGCAGTACTTC
CDR3 protein: CASSYPGQGQREQYF

V gene: TRBV2
J gene: TRBJ2-5
CDR3 length: 12
clone size: once
D gene: TRBD1
CDR3 DNA: TGTGCCAGCCGGGACAGGGGCGAGACCCAGTACTTC
CDR3 protein: CASRDRGETQYF

V gene: TRBV5-6
J gene: TRBJ2-1
CDR3 length: 16
clone size: NA
D gene: TRBD2
CDR3 DNA: TGTGCCAGCAGCTTGGATAGCGGGGGGGTTTACAATGAGCAGTTCTTC
CDR3 protein: CASSLDSGGVYNEQFF

V gene: TRBV7-3
J gene: TRBJ2-1
CDR3 length: 16
clone size: NA
D gene: TRBD2
CDR3 DNA: TGTGCCAGCTCAAGGATAGCGGGTCAACCCCAGGGTGAGCAGTTCTTC
CDR3 protein: CASSRIAGQPQGEQFF

V gene: TRBV7-6
J gene: TRBJ1-2
CDR3 length: 15
clone size: NA
D gene: TRBD1
CDR3 DNA: TGTGCCAGCAGCTTAGAAGAGACAGGGGGTAATGGCTACACCTTC
CDR3 protein: CASSLEETGGNGYTF

V gene: TRBV2
J gene: TRBJ2-5
CDR3 length: 14
clone size: NA
D gene: TRBD1
CDR3 DNA: TGTGCCAGCAGTGACAGGGGGTTTCAAGAGACCCAGTACTTC
CDR3 protein: CASSDRGFQETQYF

V gene: TRBV6-6
J gene: TRBJ2-7
CDR3 length: 14
clone size: once
D gene: NA
CDR3 DNA: TGTGCCAGCATGTCCTCGCGGGACGATTTCGGGCAGTACTTC
CDR3 protein: CASMSSRDDFGQYF

V gene: TRBV11-2
J gene: TRBJ2-1
CDR3 length: 15
clone size: NA
D gene: NA
CDR3 DNA: TGTGCCAGCAGCCTGGACTCCAGCTCCTACAATGAGCAGTTCTTC
CDR3 protein: CASSLDSSSYNEQFF

V gene: TRBV5-1
J gene: TRBJ2-7
CDR3 length: 15
clone size: NA
D gene: TRBD2
CDR3 DNA: TGCGCCAGCAGCCCCCCCCTAGCGGGGGGCTACGAGCAGTACTTC
CDR3 protein: CASSPPLAGGYEQYF

V gene: TRBV4-1
J gene: TRBJ1-4
CDR3 length: 16
clone size: NA
D gene: NA
CDR3 DNA: TGCGCCAGCAGCCAAGATCCCGGGGGGACTAATGAAAAACTGTTTTTT
CDR3 protein: CASSQDPGGTNEKLFF

V gene: TRBV18
J gene: TRBJ2-7
CDR3 length: 14
clone size: NA
D gene: TRBD1
CDR3 DNA: TGTGCCAGCTCACATGGACAGGGGCACTACGAGCAGTACTTC
CDR3 protein: CASSHGQGHYEQYF

V gene: TRBV6-5
J gene: TRBJ1-2
CDR3 length: 13
clone size: NA
D gene: TRBD1
CDR3 DNA: TGTGCCAGCAGACAGGGGCACTCCTATGGCTACACCTTC
CDR3 protein: CASRQGHSYGYTF

V gene: TRBV19
J gene: TRBJ2-5
CDR3 length: 15
clone size: NA
D gene: TRBD1
CDR3 DNA: TGTGCCAGTAGTTCGGGACAGGGTGGTCAGGAGACCCAGTACTTC
CDR3 protein: CASSSGQGGQETQYF

V gene: TRBV28
J gene: TRBJ1-4
CDR3 length: 12
clone size: NA
D gene: NA
CDR3 DNA: TGTGCCAGCAAGGAAGGCGGGGAAAAACTGTTTTTT
CDR3 protein: CASKEGGEKLFF

V gene: TRBV6-5
J gene: TRBJ1-1
CDR3 length: 14
clone size: NA
D gene: NA
CDR3 DNA: TGTGCCAGCAGTGCAGTGGGGGCCGTCACTGAAGCTTTCTTT
CDR3 protein: CASSAVGAVTEAFF

V gene: TRBV15
J gene: TRBJ2-7
CDR3 length: 17
clone size: NA
D gene: NA
CDR3 DNA: TGTGCCACCAGCAGAGAGTCCGGAGGGTTGGGAGGCTACGAGCAGTACTTC
CDR3 protein: CATSRESGGLGGYEQYF

V gene: TRBV27
J gene: TRBJ1-1
CDR3 length: 13
clone size: NA
D gene: NA
CDR3 DNA: TGTGCCAGCAGTCTCGGGACTCACACTGAAGCTTTCTTT
CDR3 protein: CASSLGTHTEAFF

V gene: TRBV6-5
J gene: TRBJ1-1
CDR3 length: 14
clone size: NA
D gene: NA
CDR3 DNA: TGTGCCAGCAGTTACGTGGGGGAGGACACTGAAGCTTTCTTT
CDR3 protein: CASSYVGEDTEAFF

V gene: TRBV6-5
J gene: TRBJ2-1
CDR3 length: 15
clone size: NA
D gene: TRBD2
CDR3 DNA: TGTGCCAGCAGCCGCACCGGGACTAGCAACAATGAGCAGTTCTTC
CDR3 protein: CASSRTGTSNNEQFF

V gene: TRBV27
J gene: TRBJ2-7
CDR3 length: 15
clone size: NA
D gene: NA
CDR3 DNA: TGTGCCAGCAGTTTACCGTATTCGGCTCGGAGGGAGCAGTACTTC
CDR3 protein: CASSLPYSARREQYF

V gene: TRBV10-2
J gene: TRBJ2-7
CDR3 length: 15
clone size: NA
D gene: NA
CDR3 DNA: TGCGCCAGCCGGAGGGGCAGCGGCGGCTACTACGAGCAGTACTTC
CDR3 protein: CASRRGSGGYYEQYF

V gene: TRBV9
J gene: TRBJ2-1
CDR3 length: 17
clone size: NA
D gene: TRBD2
CDR3 DNA: TGTGCCAGCAGCGTAGGCGGGGGGGGGAGCTCCTACAATGAGCAGTTCTTC
CDR3 protein: CASSVGGGGSSYNEQFF

V gene: TRBV6-1
J gene: TRBJ2-3
CDR3 length: 15
clone size: NA
D gene: NA
CDR3 DNA: TGTGCCAGCAGTGACGGGGGAGCTTTCACAGATACGCAGTATTTT
CDR3 protein: CASSDGGAFTDTQYF

V gene: TRBV4-1
J gene: TRBJ1-5
CDR3 length: 15
clone size: NA
D gene: NA
CDR3 DNA: TGCGCCAGCAGCCCAGGGTCTTATAGCAATCAGCCCCAGCATTTT
CDR3 protein: CASSPGSYSNQPQHF

V gene: TRBV28
J gene: TRBJ1-1
CDR3 length: 13
clone size: NA
D gene: NA
CDR3 DNA: TGTGCCAGCAATGGGGGCTGGAACACTGAAGCTTTCTTT
CDR3 protein: CASNGGWNTEAFF

V gene: TRBV4-1
J gene: TRBJ1-1
CDR3 length: 13
clone size: once
D gene: NA
CDR3 DNA: TGCGCCAGTAGAGGACACCGGAACACTGAAGCTTTCTTT
CDR3 protein: CASRGHRNTEAFF

V gene: TRBV25-1
J gene: TRBJ2-5
CDR3 length: 14
clone size: NA
D gene: NA
CDR3 DNA: TGTGCCAGCAGTGAAGTTTACGAGGAAGAGACCCAGTACTTC
CDR3 protein: CASSEVYEEETQYF

V gene: TRBV5-1
J gene: TRBJ1-1
CDR3 length: 13
clone size: NA
D gene: NA
CDR3 DNA: TGCGCCAGCAGCCCCCTGTTGAACACTGAAGCTTTCTTT
CDR3 protein: CASSPLLNTEAFF

V gene: TRBV9
J gene: TRBJ2-3
CDR3 length: 18
clone size: NA
D gene: NA
CDR3 DNA: TGTGCCAGCAGCTCCCCTGGTGGGGGGGGCCTGTCTGCGAATACGCAGTATTTT
CDR3 protein: CASSSPGGGGLSANTQYF

V gene: TRBV29-1
J gene: TRBJ2-5
CDR3 length: 12
clone size: NA
D gene: NA
CDR3 DNA: TGCAGCGTATCGGACAGACAAGAGACCCAGTACTTC
CDR3 protein: CSVSDRQETQYF

V gene: TRBV7-3
J gene: TRBJ2-2
CDR3 length: 16
clone size: NA
D gene: TRBD1
CDR3 DNA: TGTGCCAGCAGCTTACGTGAGACAGGGTTTACCGGGGAGCTGTTTTTT
CDR3 protein: CASSLRETGFTGELFF

V gene: TRBV5-5
J gene: TRBJ2-7
CDR3 length: 15
clone size: NA
D gene: NA
CDR3 DNA: TGTGCCAGCAGCTTGGGAGCTAGCCCCTCCTACGAGCAGTACTTC
CDR3 protein: CASSLGASPSYEQYF

V gene: TRBV5-1
J gene: TRBJ1-4
CDR3 length: 14
clone size: NA
D gene: NA
CDR3 DNA: TGCGCCAGCCTTTCTACAGGGCCTAATGAAAAACTGTTTTTT
CDR3 protein: CASLSTGPNEKLFF

V gene: TRBV5-1
J gene: TRBJ2-1
CDR3 length: 15
clone size: NA
D gene: TRBD2
CDR3 DNA: TGCGCCAGCAGCTTCGGGGCGGGAGCCTACAATGAGCAGTTCTTC
CDR3 protein: CASSFGAGAYNEQFF

V gene: TRBV19
J gene: TRBJ2-4
CDR3 length: 16
clone size: NA
D gene: NA
CDR3 DNA: TGTGCCAGTAGTATAGATCAGTCGGGTGGCAAAAACATTCAGTACTTC
CDR3 protein: CASSIDQSGGKNIQYF

V gene: TRBV19
J gene: TRBJ2-5
CDR3 length: 16
clone size: NA
D gene: NA
CDR3 DNA: TGTGCCAGTAGTATAGATCCCCGTGGTCCCGTCGGGACCCAGTACTTC
CDR3 protein: CASSIDPRGPVGTQYF

V gene: TRBV19
J gene: TRBJ2-1
CDR3 length: 15
clone size: NA
D gene: TRBD1
CDR3 DNA: TGTGCCAGTAGCTCCACAGGGGGCTATGGCAATGAGCAGTTCTTC
CDR3 protein: CASSSTGGYGNEQFF

V gene: TRBV7-2
J gene: TRBJ1-2
CDR3 length: 13
clone size: NA
D gene: TRBD1
CDR3 DNA: TGTGCCAGCAGCGAGACAGGGGGCGCGGGCTACACCTTC
CDR3 protein: CASSETGGAGYTF

V gene: TRBV6-1
J gene: TRBJ2-3
CDR3 length: 18
clone size: NA
D gene: TRBD2
CDR3 DNA: TGTGCCAGCAGTGAAGCTGGCGGGGGGGCCTATAGCACAGATACGCAGTATTTT
CDR3 protein: CASSEAGGGAYSTDTQYF

V gene: TRBV7-2
J gene: TRBJ2-7
CDR3 length: 15
clone size: NA
D gene: TRBD2
CDR3 DNA: TGTGCCAGCAGCCCTCAGACTAGCGGTCCCTACGAGCAGTACTTC
CDR3 protein: CASSPQTSGPYEQYF

V gene: TRBV6-1
J gene: TRBJ2-5
CDR3 length: 18
clone size: NA
D gene: TRBD2
CDR3 DNA: TGTGCCAGCAGTGAAATGGCCCAGCGGCTAGCGGGGGTATGGGCCCAGTACTTC
CDR3 protein: CASSEMAQRLAGVWAQYF

V gene: TRBV5-1
J gene: TRBJ2-5
CDR3 length: 14
clone size: NA
D gene: NA
CDR3 DNA: TGCGCCAGCAGCTTGGGGGCCCAACAAGAGACCCAGTACTTC
CDR3 protein: CASSLGAQQETQYF

V gene: TRBV9
J gene: TRBJ1-1
CDR3 length: 14
clone size: NA
D gene: NA
CDR3 DNA: TGTGCCAGCAGCGCCACAGTTAGAAACACTGAAGCTTTCTTT
CDR3 protein: CASSATVRNTEAFF

V gene: TRBV4-1
J gene: TRBJ1-1
CDR3 length: 14
clone size: NA
D gene: NA
CDR3 DNA: TGCGCCAGCAGCCAACAACAGGGGAACACTGAAGCTTTCTTT
CDR3 protein: CASSQQQGNTEAFF